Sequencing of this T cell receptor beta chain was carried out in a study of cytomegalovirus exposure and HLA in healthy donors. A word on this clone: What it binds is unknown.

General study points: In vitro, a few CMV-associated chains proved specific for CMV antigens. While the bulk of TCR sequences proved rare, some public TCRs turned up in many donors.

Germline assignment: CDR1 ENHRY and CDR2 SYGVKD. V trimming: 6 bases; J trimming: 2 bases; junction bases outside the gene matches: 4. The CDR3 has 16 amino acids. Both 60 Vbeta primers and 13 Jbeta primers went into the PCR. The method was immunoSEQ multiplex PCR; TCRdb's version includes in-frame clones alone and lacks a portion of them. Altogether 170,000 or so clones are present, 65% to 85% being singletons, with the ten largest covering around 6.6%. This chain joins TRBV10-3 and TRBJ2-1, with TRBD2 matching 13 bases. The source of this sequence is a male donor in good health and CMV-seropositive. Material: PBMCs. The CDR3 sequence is CAIRGTSGTPYNEQFF. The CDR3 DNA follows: TGTGCCATCAGGGGGACTAGCGGGACCCCCTACAATGAGCAGTTCTTC.